Listed below are T cell receptor beta chains from one sample, sequenced in a study of immune heterogeneity within non-small cell lung tumors. TCRdb passed the multiplex PCR reads through MiXCR, listing each CDR3 protein once. The table has fewer than 2,500 distinct CDR3 sequences, approximately 35% seen once; the top ten hold approximately 25%. Sequencing was performed on lung tumor tissue. The receptors stem from a man aged 70-80 years with non-small cell lung cancer. The CDR3 runs from the conserved cysteine through the conserved F or W. Each record gives: J gene, V gene, CDR3 protein.

J: TRBJ1-1; V: TRBV27; CDR3: CASTDRLNSEAFF
J: TRBJ2-7; V: TRBV2; CDR3: CASSEAPRVRQYF
J: TRBJ2-6; V: TRBV18; CDR3: CASSDRGGANVLTF
J: TRBJ2-3; V: TRBV7-9; CDR3: CASSLISWADTQYF
J: TRBJ1-6; V: TRBV12-3/TRBV12-4; CDR3: CAGSLEGFASPLHF
J: TRBJ1-5; V: TRBV20-1; CDR3: CSARDPLNSNQPQHF
J: TRBJ1-2; V: TRBV5-1; CDR3: CASSLGGRGYTF
J: TRBJ2-3; V: TRBV7-2; CDR3: CASSFGGGAHGDTQYF
J: TRBJ1-3; V: TRBV18; CDR3: CASSPGNTIYF
J: TRBJ1-3; V: TRBV27; CDR3: CASRNKGGTGNTIYF
J: TRBJ1-2; V: TRBV5-6; CDR3: CASSSVSLRRPNYGYTF
J: TRBJ2-5; V: TRBV11-2; CDR3: CASSLAFKRGALQETQYF
J: TRBJ2-1; V: TRBV6-2/TRBV6-3; CDR3: CASRRTATTDEQFF
J: TRBJ1-5; V: TRBV7-8; CDR3: CASSLAGRANQPQHF
J: TRBJ1-5; V: TRBV19; CDR3: CASSSGQGGIQPQHF
J: TRBJ2-5; V: TRBV20-1; CDR3: CSARYPGVQETQYF
J: TRBJ2-7; V: TRBV5-4; CDR3: CASSLAPGEYEQYF
J: TRBJ2-7; V: TRBV3-1; CDR3: CASSQGGLAGIYEQYF
J: TRBJ2-6; V: TRBV18; CDR3: CASSSGQAGANVLTF
J: TRBJ2-1; V: TRBV9; CDR3: CASSAGNSYNEQFF
J: TRBJ2-7; V: TRBV27; CDR3: CASSGTSGRRNEQYF
J: TRBJ1-1; V: TRBV5-1; CDR3: CASSTGQGKAFF
J: TRBJ1-3; V: TRBV11-2; CDR3: CASSFPSGNTIYF
J: TRBJ1-4; V: TRBV4-2; CDR3: CASSQVALNEKLFF
J: TRBJ2-7; V: TRBV20-1; CDR3: CSADRDSSYEQYF
J: TRBJ2-7; V: TRBV2; CDR3: CASSEDGTGQYF
J: TRBJ1-2; V: TRBV5-1; CDR3: CASSLDPGTAYGYTF
J: TRBJ2-7; V: TRBV29-1; CDR3: CSVEITGTGTYEQYF
J: TRBJ1-6; V: TRBV9; CDR3: CASRGQGFGSPLHF
J: TRBJ1-2; V: TRBV15; CDR3: CATSRDPDGYGYTF
J: TRBJ2-1; V: TRBV7-9; CDR3: CASSLIAGGPYNEQFF
J: TRBJ1-1; V: TRBV29-1; CDR3: CSVEWRANTEAFF
J: TRBJ1-6; V: TRBV28; CDR3: CASQGVSYNSPLHF
J: TRBJ2-2; V: TRBV7-8; CDR3: CASSSYTGELFF